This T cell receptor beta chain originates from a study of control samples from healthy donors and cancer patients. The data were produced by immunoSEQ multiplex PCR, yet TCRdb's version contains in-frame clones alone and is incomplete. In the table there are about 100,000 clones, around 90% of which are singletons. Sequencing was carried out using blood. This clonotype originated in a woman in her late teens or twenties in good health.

CDR3 protein: CASSEKQHLHF. CDR3 nucleotides: TGTGCCAGCAGTGAAAAGCAGCATCTCCACTTT. The J gene is TRBJ1-6, the V gene TRBV2; D unresolved. Germline V gives CDR1 SNHLY, CDR2 FYNNEI. The CDR3 consists of 11 residues. The V and J ends lost 2 bases and 16 bases respectively, with 9 bases between them.